These T cell receptor beta chains were read from a single sample in a study of shared clonotypes between healthy human individuals. The method was immunoSEQ multiplex PCR; TCRdb's version includes in-frame clones alone and lacks a portion of them. Of about 380,000 clones in the sample, roughly 96% were seen once. The sequencing input was memory CD8+ T cells sorted from blood. The receptors shown here come from a man aged 30 to 45 in good health. CDR3s leave out the opening cysteine and the closing phenylalanine or tryptophan. Size values are once, few and many counts, or a class for expanded clones, and some rows have none.

TRBV6-5,TRBJ2-7,.,11,ASSYRGAYEQY
TRBV28,TRBJ2-1,.,15,ASSLGTGGWTYNEQF
TRBV25-1,TRBJ1-4,.,13,ASSEYGTSNEKLF
TRBV25-1,TRBJ1-2,.,12,ASSATVANYGYT
TRBV27,TRBJ2-7,.,12,ASSFGTSGYEQY
TRBV11-2,TRBJ2-7,.,9,ASSVSYEQY
TRBV18,TRBJ2-7,.,15,ASSPRITGLAAYEQY
TRBV13,TRBJ2-4,.,13,ASSLEGLAKNIQY
TRBV19,TRBJ1-1,.,11,ASSPARSTEAF
TRBV21-1,TRBJ1-1,.,15,ASSKARSIDLNTEAF
TRBV7-8,TRBJ2-6,.,17,ASSLKGLAGVSGANVLT
TRBV9,TRBJ2-1,once,16,ASSVGSGRALAYNEQF
TRBV7-8,TRBJ2-7,.,12,ASSLTGGHYEQY
TRBV15,TRBJ2-3,.,14,ATRASSGNPLDTQY
TRBV7-2,TRBJ2-7,.,12,ASSYQGGTYEQY
TRBV28,TRBJ1-3,.,11,ASSEGSGNTIY
TRBV27,TRBJ1-5,.,12,ASSLSGHNQPQH
TRBV13,TRBJ2-5,.,12,ASSPGRISETQY
TRBV5-1,TRBJ2-2,.,14,ASSLTYRGGTGELF
TRBV5-6,TRBJ2-7,once,11,ASSLGQSYEQY
TRBV19,TRBJ2-7,.,15,ASSISGLAGGTYEQY
TRBV6-5,TRBJ1-3,.,13,ASSWTGTPGNTIY
TRBV9,TRBJ2-5,.,14,ASSATSGRYQETQY
TRBV5-6,TRBJ2-7,.,13,ASSLGGQGSYEQY
TRBV5-4,TRBJ2-7,.,11,ASSLGTGDEQY
TRBV5-1,TRBJ2-7,.,13,ASSGTSGSLYEQY
TRBV12-5,TRBJ2-1,.,13,ASGTTGTTYNEQF
TRBV5-1,TRBJ2-1,.,11,ASSPWIGNEQF
TRBV27,TRBJ2-7,.,10,ASSLPVWEQY
TRBV6-1,TRBJ2-7,.,10,ASNDPSYEQY
TRBV29-1,TRBJ1-2,once,10,SVEKGFYGYT
TRBV4-1,TRBJ2-5,.,12,ASSRLADQETQY
TRBV7-2,TRBJ2-5,.,12,ASSFTSGQETQY
TRBV7-9,TRBJ2-3,.,11,ASSYGTQNTQY
TRBV5-1,TRBJ2-1,.,16,ASSLGLAGVSSYNEQF
TRBV5-1,TRBJ2-5,.,14,ASLAGRTGAQETQY
TRBV6-5,TRBJ2-3,.,13,ASSYLDRGPDTQY
TRBV5-6,TRBJ1-3,.,12,ASSSGQGAYTIY
TRBV19,TRBJ2-7,once,13,ASSIVSSGSREQY
TRBV28,TRBJ1-5,.,16,ASSLDQGVLYSNQPQH